This T cell receptor (beta chain) was captured by sequencing in a study of T cell responses to AZD1222 COVID-19 vaccine. Germline CDR1 reads LGHDT; CDR2 reads YNNKEL (reference sequence). The trim removed 3 bases at V and 5 bases at J, leaving 5 bases unmatched. CDR3 size: 16 residues. Researchers grouped second doses given at about 4 or about 12 weeks into one pool. Measured with immunoSEQ multiplex PCR; TCRdb has only the in-frame clones, and not every one. The repertoire holds under 200,000 clones, roughly nine tenths seen once, with 1.3% in the top ten. Only one count was recorded for this clone. The gene calls are TRBV3-1 (or the pseudogene TRBV3-2) and TRBJ2-5, with 14 nucleotides matching TRBD2. Sequencing was performed on peripheral blood, taken 28 days after the second AZD1222 dose. The receptor's source is an adult who received the AZD1222 COVID-19 vaccine. The CDR3 region is CASSQGTSGSGETQYF. The CDR3 DNA reads TGTGCCAGCAGCCAGGGGACTAGCGGGAGTGGCGAGACCCAGTACTTC.